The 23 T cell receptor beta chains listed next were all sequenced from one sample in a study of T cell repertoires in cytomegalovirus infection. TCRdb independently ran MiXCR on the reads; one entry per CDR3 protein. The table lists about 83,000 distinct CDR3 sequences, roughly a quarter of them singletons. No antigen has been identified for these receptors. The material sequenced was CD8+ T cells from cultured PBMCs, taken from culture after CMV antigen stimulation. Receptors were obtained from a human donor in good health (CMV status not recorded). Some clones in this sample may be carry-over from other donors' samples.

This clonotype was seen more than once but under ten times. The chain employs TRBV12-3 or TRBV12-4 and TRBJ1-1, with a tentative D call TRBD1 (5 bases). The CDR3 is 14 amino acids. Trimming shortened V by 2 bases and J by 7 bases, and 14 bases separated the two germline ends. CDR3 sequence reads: CASSLKGRDVEAFF. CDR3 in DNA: TGTGCCAGCAGTTTAAAGGGCAGGGACGTTGAAGCTTTCTTT.

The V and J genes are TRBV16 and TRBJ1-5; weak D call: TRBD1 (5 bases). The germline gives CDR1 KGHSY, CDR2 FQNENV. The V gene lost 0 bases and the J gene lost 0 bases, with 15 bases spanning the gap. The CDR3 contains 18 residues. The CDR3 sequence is CASSQSGRETLSNQPQHF. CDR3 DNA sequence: TGTGCCAGCAGCCAATCCGGCAGGGAGACCCTTAGCAATCAGCCCCAGCATTTT.

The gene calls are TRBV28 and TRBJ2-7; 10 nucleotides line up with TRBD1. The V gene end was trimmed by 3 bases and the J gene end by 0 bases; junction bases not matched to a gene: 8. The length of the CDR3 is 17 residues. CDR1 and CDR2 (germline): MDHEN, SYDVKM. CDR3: CASSFPGQGPNSYEQYF. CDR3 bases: TGTGCCAGCAGTTTCCCGGGACAGGGGCCCAACTCCTACGAGCAGTACTTC.

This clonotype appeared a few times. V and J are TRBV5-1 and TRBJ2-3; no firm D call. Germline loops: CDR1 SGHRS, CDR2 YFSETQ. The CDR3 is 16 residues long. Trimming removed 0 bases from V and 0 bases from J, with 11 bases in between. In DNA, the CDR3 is TGCGCCAGCAGCTTGGACGGACGCCCGAGCACAGATACGCAGTATTTT. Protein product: CASSLDGRPSTDTQYF.

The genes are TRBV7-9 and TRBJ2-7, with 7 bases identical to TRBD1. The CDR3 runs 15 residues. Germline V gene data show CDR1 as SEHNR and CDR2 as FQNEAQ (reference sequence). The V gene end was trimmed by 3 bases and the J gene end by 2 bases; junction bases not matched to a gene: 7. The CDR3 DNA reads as TGTGCCAGCAGCTTCTCCGGGACAGAAGCCTACGAGCAGTACTTC. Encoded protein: CASSFSGTEAYEQYF.

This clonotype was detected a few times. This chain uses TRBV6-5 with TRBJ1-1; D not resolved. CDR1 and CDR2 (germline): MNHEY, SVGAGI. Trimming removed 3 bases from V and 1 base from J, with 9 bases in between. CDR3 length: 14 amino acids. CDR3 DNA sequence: TGTGCCAGCAGTTATGGGATGGCGAACACTGAAGCTTTCTTT. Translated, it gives CASSYGMANTEAFF.

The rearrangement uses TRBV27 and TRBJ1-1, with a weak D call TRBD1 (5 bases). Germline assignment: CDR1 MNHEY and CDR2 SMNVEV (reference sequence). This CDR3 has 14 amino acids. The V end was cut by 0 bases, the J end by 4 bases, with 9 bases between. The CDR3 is CASSLSDGGTEAFF. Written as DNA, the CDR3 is TGTGCCAGCAGTTTATCGGACGGGGGCACTGAAGCTTTCTTT.

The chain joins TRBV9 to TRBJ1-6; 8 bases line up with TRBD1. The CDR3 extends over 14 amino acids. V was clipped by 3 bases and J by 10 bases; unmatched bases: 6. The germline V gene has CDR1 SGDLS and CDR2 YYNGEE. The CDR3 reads CASSAQGARSPLHF. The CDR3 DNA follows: TGTGCCAGCAGCGCCCAGGGGGCTCGGTCACCCCTCCACTTT. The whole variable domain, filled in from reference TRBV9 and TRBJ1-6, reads DSGVTQTPKHLITATGQRVTLRCSPRSGDLSVYWYQQSLDQGLQFLIQYYNGEERAKGNILERFSAQQFPDLHSELNLSSLELGDSALYFCASSAQGARSPLHFGNGTRLTVT.

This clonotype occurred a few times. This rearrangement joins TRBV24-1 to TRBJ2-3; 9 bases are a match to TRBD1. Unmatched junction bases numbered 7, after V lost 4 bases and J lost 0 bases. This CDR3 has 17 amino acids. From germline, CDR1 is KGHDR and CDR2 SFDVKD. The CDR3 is CATSDRTGELSTDTQYF. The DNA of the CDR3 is TGTGCCACCAGTGACAGGACAGGGGAGCTGAGCACAGATACGCAGTATTTT.

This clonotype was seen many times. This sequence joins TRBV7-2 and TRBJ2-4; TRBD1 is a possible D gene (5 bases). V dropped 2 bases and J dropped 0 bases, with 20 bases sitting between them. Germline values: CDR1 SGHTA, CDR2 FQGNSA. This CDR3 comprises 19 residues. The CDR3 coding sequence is TGTGCCAGCAGCTTACCCCCTACAGGTAGAGATGTAGCCAAAAACATTCAGTACTTC. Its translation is CASSLPPTGRDVAKNIQYF.

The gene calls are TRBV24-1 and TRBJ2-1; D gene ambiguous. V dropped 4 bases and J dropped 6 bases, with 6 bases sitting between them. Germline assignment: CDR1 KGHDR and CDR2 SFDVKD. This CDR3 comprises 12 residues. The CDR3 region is CATSESSNEQFF. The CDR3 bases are TGTGCCACCAGTGAGTCAAGCAATGAGCAGTTCTTC.

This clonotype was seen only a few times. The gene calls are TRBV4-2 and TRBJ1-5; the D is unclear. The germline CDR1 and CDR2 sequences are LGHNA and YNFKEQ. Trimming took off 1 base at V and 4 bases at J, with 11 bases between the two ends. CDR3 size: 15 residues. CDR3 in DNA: TGTGCCAGCAGCCAAGGGGAAGGATGGAATCAGCCCCAGCATTTT. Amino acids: CASSQGEGWNQPQHF.

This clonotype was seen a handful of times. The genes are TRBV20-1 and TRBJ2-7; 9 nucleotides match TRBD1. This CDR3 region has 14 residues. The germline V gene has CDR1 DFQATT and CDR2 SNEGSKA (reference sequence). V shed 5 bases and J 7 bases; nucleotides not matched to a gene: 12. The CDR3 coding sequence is TGCAGTGCTCTGTACCGGGACAGGGCCCGAGAGCAGTACTTC. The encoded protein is CSALYRDRAREQYF.

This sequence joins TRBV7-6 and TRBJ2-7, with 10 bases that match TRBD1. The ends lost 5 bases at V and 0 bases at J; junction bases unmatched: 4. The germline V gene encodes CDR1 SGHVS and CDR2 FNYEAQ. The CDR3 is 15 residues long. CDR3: CASSKGQGGSYEQYF. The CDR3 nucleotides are TGTGCCAGCAGCAAAGGACAGGGGGGCTCCTACGAGCAGTACTTC.

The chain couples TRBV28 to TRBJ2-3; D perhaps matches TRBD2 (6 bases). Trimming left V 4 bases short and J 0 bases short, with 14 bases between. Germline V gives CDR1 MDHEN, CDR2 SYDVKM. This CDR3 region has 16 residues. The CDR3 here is CASSYVLATSTDTQYF. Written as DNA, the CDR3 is TGTGCCAGCAGTTACGTGCTAGCGACAAGCACAGATACGCAGTATTTT. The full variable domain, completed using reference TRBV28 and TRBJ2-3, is DVKVTQSSRYLVKRTGEKVFLECVQDMDHENMFWYRQDPGLGLRLIYFSYDVKMKEKGDIPEGYSVSREKKERFSLILESASTNQTSMYLCASSYVLATSTDTQYFGPGTRLTVL.

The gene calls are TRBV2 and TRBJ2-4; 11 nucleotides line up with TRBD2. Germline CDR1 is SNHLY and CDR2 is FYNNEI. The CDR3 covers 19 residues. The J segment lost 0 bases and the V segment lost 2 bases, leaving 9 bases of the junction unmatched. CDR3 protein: CASSERGTSGVLAKNIQYF. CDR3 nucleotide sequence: TGTGCCAGCAGTGAAAGGGGGACTAGCGGAGTACTAGCCAAAAACATTCAGTACTTC.

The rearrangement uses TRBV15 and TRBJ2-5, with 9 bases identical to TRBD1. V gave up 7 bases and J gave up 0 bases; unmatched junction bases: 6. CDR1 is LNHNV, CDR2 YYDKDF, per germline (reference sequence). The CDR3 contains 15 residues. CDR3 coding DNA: TGTGCCACCACGCGTACAGGGGGCCACCAAGAGACCCAGTACTTC. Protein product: CATTRTGGHQETQYF.

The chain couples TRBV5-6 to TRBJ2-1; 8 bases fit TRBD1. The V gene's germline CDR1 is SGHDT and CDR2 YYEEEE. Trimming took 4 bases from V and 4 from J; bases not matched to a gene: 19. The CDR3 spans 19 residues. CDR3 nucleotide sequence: TGTGCCAGCAGCAGGTACCGGGACAGGTATCTATTAGGTTACAATGAGCAGTTCTTC. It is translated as CASSRYRDRYLLGYNEQFF.

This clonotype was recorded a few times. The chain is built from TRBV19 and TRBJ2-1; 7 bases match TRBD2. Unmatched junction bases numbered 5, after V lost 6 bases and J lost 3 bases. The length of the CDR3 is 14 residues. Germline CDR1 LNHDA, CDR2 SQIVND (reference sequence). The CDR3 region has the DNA TGTGCCAGTAGCGGTGGGGAGGGCTACAATGAGCAGTTCTTC. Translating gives CASSGGEGYNEQFF.

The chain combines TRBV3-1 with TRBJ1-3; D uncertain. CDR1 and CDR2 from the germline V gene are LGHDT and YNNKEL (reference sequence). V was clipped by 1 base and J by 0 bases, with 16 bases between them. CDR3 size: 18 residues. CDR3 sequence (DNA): TGTGCCAGCAGCCAAGTGTGGGGTAACACCGACTCTGGAAACACCATATATTTT. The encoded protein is CASSQVWGNTDSGNTIYF.

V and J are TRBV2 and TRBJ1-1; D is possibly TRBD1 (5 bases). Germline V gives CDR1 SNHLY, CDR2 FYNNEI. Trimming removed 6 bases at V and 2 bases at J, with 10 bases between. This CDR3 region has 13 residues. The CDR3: CASRERGNTEAFF. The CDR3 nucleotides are TGTGCCAGCAGGGAGAGGGGCAACACTGAAGCTTTCTTT.

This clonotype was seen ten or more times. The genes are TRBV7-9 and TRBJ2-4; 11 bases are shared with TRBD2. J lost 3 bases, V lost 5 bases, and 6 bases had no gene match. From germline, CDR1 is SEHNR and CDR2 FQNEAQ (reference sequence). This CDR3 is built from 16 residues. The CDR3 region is CASSGSGRASKNIQYF. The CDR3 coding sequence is TGTGCCAGCAGCGGTAGCGGGAGGGCTAGCAAAAACATTCAGTACTTC.

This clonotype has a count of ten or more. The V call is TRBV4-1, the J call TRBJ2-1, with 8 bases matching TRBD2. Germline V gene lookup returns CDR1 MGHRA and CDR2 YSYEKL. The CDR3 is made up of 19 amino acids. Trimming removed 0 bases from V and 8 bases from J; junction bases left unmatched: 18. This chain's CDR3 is CASSQDAPKGLALPHEQFF. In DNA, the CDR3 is TGCGCCAGCAGCCAAGATGCGCCGAAAGGACTAGCTCTCCCCCATGAGCAGTTCTTC.